This T cell receptor beta chain was documented in a study of control samples from healthy donors and cancer patients. This table comes from immunoSEQ multiplex PCR, and its TCRdb copy is limited to in-frame clones, with some not included. This sample has fewer than 90,000 clones, with over 70% found just once. This clone was detected a few times. The clonotype was recovered from a middle-aged man in good health. The sequenced sample was blood.

CDR3 sequence: CASSPLGFSNQPQHF. CDR3 DNA: TGTGCCAGCAGCCCGTTGGGTTTTAGCAATCAGCCCCAGCATTTT. The rearrangement uses TRBV16 and TRBJ1-5, with D uncertain. Trimming stripped 4 bases from V and 0 bases from J, with 10 bases between. CDR1 and CDR2 (germline): KGHSY, FQNENV. The CDR3 contains 15 residues. The variable domain in full, with the rest retrieved from reference TRBV16 and TRBJ1-5, is GEEVAQTPKHLVRGEGQKAKLYCAPIKGHSYVFWYQQVLKNEFKFLISFQNENVFDETGMPKERFSAKCLPNSPCSLEIQATKLEDSAVYFCASSPLGFSNQPQHFGDGTRLSIL.